The subject of this entry is one T cell receptor beta chain. What it binds is unknown. CDR3 length equals 15 residues. The germline V gene has CDR1 SGHVS and CDR2 FNYEAQ. V lost 2 bases to trimming and J lost 6 bases, with 17 bases between them. Via MiXCR, TCRdb re-called the 5' RACE reads, giving one row per CDR3 protein. The table shows about 350,000 distinct CDR3 sequences, with about 13% occurring only once. The sample originates from a study of T-cell memory formation after mild COVID-19. General study points: CD4/CD8 balance characterized clones contracting day 15 to 85, and CD4+ skew characterized later expanders.

The chain combines TRBV7-6 with TRBJ2-7; D may be TRBD2 (5 bases). The receptor comes from a man aged 18 to 35 who had mild COVID-19 (a few samples of this study predate the infection). Cell type and time point are not known. Specimen: PBMCs or a T cell subset sorted from them (not recorded which). CDR3 region: CASSLLEDGVGEQYV. The DNA for the CDR3 is TGTGCCAGCAGCTTATTAGAGGACGGGGTTGGCGAGCAGTACGTC.